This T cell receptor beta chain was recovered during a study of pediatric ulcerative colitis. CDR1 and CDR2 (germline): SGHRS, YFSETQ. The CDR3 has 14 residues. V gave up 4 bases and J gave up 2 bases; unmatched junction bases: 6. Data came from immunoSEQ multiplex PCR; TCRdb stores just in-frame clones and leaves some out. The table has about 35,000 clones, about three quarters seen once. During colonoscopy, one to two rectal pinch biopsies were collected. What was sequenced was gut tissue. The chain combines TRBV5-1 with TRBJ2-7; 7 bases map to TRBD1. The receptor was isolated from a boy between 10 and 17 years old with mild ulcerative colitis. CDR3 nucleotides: TGCGCCAGCAGCCTAAGGACAGGACCCTACGAGCAGTACTTC. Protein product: CASSLRTGPYEQYF.